This entry features one TCR beta chain sequence. No antigen is known for it. Sequencing used immunoSEQ multiplex PCR; TCRdb keeps in-frame clones, though not all of them. Of approximately 20,000 clones in the sample, under 80% were seen once. The data were taken from a study of PD-1 blockade in classical Hodgkin lymphoma. Study results and limitations: Why the repertoires differ is still unclear, perhaps disease activity or prior therapy.

CDR3 length: 13 residues. The V end lost 0 bases, the J end lost 2 bases, and 1 base lay between the germline ends. Germline CDR1 and CDR2: LNHDA and SQIVND (reference sequence). Time point indicated: cycle 4 day 1 (C4D1), after more than five weeks of nivolumab. Each of the patients experienced relapse following autologous stem cell transplantation, and their brentuximab vedotin exposure differed. Patients showed best responses of complete response, partial response or progressive disease. The TCR was taken from a human donor with classical Hodgkin lymphoma. The specimen comprised peripheral blood mononuclear cells (PBMCs), sampled before the fourth cycle of nivolumab. The chain employs TRBV19 and TRBJ2-2; D gene ambiguous. CDR3 nucleotides: TGTGCCAGTAGTATAGATAACACCGGGGAGCTGTTTTTT. Encoded protein: CASSIDNTGELFF.